This entry features one T cell receptor (beta chain) sequence. The data were obtained in a study of response to subunit inactivated influenza vaccine. Via MiXCR, TCRdb re-called the RT-PCR reads, giving one row per CDR3 protein. The table records under 750,000 distinct CDR3 sequences, approximately 12% of them present only once. V was clipped by 2 bases and J by 1 base; unmatched bases: 1. The length of the CDR3 is 14 residues. Germline loops: CDR1 LNHDA, CDR2 SQIVND (reference sequence). Material: PBMCs from blood, obtained on the day of vaccination. The source of this sequence is a man between 45 and 60 years old who received an inactivated influenza vaccine. This chain uses TRBV19 with TRBJ2-7; 8 bases align to TRBD2. CDR3 DNA sequence: TGTGCCAGTAGTATAAAGCGGGGGTCCTACGAGCAGTACTTC. Translated, it gives CASSIKRGSYEQYF.